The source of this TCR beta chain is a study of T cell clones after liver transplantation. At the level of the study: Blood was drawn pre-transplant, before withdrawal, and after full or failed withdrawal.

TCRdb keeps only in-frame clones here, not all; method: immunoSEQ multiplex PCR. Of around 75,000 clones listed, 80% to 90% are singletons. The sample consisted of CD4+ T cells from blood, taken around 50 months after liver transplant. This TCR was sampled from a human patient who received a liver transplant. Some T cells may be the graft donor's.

CDR3 residues: CASRPSGFSAGGEWNTEAFF. The CDR3 region has the DNA TGTGCCAGTCGCCCGAGCGGTTTTTCCGCGGGAGGAGAATGGAACACTGAAGCTTTCTTT. V usage is TRBV19 and J usage is TRBJ1-1; D unclear. V gave up 8 bases and J gave up 1 base, with 32 bases separating them. CDR1 and CDR2 (germline): LNHDA, SQIVND (reference sequence). This CDR3 has 20 amino acids.